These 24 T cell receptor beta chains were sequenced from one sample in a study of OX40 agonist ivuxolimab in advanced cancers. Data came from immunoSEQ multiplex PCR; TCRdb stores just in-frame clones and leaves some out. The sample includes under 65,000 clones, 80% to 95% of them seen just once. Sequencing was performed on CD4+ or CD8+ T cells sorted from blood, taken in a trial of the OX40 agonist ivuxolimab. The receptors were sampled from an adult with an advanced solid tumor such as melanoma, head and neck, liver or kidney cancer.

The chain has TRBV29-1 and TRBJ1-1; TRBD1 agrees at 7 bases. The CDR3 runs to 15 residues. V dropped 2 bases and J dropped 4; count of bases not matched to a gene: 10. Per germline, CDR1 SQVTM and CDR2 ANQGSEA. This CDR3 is CSVEFGSGGGTEAFF. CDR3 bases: TGCAGCGTTGAATTCGGTTCAGGGGGAGGCACTGAAGCTTTCTTT.

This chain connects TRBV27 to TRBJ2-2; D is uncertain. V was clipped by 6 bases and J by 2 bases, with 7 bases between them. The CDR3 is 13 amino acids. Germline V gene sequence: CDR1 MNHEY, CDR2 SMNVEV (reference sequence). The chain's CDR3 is CASRYSNTGELFF. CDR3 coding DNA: TGTGCCAGCAGATACAGTAACACCGGGGAGCTGTTTTTT.

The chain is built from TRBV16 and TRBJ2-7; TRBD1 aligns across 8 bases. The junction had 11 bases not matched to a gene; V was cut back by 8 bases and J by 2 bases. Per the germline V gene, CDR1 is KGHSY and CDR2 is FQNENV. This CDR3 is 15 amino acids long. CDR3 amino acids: CASLTGTGAAYEQYF. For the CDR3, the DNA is TGTGCCAGCTTAACAGGGACAGGAGCCGCCTACGAGCAGTACTTC.

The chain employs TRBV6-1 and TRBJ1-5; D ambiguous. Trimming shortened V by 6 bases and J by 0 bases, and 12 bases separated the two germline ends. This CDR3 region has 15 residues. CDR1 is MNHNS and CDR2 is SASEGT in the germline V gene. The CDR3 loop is CASRLQRLSNQPQHF. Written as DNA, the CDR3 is TGTGCCAGCAGGTTACAGCGCCTTAGCAATCAGCCCCAGCATTTT.

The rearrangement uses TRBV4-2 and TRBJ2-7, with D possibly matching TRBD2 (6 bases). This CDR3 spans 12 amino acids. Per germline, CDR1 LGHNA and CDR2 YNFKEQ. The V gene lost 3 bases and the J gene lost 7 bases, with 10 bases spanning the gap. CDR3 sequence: CASSHPGGEQYF. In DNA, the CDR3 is TGTGCCAGCAGCCACCCCGGGGGAGAGCAGTACTTC.

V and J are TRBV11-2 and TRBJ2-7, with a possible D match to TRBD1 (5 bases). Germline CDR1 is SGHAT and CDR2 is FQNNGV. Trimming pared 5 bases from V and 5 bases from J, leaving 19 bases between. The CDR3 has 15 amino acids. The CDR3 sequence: CASSPTTTAYNEQYF. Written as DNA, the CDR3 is TGTGCCAGCAGCCCGACCACGACAGCTTATAACGAGCAGTACTTC. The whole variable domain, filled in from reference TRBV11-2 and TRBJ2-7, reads EAGVAQSPRYKIIEKRQSVAFWCNPISGHATLYWYQQILGQGPKLLIQFQNNGVVDDSQLPKDRFSAERLKGVDSTLKIQPAKLEDSAVYLCASSPTTTAYNEQYFGPGTRLTVT.

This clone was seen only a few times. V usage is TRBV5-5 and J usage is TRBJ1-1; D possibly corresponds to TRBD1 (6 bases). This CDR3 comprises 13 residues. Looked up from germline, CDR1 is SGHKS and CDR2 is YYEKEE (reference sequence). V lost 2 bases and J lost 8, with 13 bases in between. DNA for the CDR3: TGTGCCAGCAGCTTTGAGGGGGACGCCGAAGCTTTCTTT. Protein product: CASSFEGDAEAFF.

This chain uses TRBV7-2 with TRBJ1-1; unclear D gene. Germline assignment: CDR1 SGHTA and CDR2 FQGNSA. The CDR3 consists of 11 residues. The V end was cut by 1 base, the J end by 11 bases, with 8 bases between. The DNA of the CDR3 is TGTGCCAGCAGCTTAGGGGGAACGGCTTTCTTT. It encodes CASSLGGTAFF.

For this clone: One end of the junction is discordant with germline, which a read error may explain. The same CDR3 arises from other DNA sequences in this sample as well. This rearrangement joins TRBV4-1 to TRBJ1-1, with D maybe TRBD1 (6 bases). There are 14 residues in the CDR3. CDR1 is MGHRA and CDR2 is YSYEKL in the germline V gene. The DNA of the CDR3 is TGCGCTAGCAGCCCCTCGACAGGTAACACTGAAGCTTTCTTT. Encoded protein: CASSPSTGNTEAFF.

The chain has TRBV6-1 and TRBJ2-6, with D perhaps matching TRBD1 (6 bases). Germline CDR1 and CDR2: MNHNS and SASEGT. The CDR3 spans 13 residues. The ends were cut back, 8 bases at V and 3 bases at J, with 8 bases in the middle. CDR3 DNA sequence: TGTGCCAGCGGGACACTTGGGGCCAACGTCCTGACTTTC. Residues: CASGTLGANVLTF.

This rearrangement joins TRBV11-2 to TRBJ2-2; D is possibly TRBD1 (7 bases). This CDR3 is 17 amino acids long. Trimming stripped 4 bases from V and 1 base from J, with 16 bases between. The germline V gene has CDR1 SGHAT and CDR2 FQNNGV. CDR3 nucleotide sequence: TGTGCCAGCAGCTCTCGGGGGTGGACAGGGAACACCGGGGAGCTGTTTTTT. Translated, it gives CASSSRGWTGNTGELFF.

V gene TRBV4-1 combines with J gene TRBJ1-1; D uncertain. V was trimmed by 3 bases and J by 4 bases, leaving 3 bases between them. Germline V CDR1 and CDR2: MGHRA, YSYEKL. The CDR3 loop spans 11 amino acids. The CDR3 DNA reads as TGCGCCAGCAGCCATGGCACTGAAGCTTTCTTT. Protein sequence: CASSHGTEAFF.

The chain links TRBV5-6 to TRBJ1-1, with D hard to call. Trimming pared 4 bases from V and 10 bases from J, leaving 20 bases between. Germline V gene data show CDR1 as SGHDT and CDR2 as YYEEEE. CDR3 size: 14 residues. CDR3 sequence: CASSRVGTMVRAFF. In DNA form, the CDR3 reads TGTGCCAGCAGCCGGGTGGGAACAATGGTACGAGCTTTCTTT.

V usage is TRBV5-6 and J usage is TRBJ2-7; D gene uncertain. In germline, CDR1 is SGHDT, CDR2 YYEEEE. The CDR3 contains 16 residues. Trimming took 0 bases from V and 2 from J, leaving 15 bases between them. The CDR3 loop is CASSLALGPSPYEQYF. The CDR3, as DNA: TGTGCCAGCAGCTTGGCCCTAGGCCCCTCCCCCTACGAGCAGTACTTC.

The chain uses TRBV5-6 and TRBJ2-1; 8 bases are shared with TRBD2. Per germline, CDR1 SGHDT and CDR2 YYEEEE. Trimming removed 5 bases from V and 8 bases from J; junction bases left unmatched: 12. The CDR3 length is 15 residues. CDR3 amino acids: CASSFRAGAGDEQFF. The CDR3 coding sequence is TGTGCCAGCAGTTTCCGAGCGGGAGCGGGCGATGAGCAGTTCTTC.

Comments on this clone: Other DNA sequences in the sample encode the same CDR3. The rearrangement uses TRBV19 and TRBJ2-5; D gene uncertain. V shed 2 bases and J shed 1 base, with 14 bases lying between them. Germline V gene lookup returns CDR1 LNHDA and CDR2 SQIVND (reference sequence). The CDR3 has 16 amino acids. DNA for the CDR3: TGTGCCAGTAGTATACGTATCGCCCCAGCCCAAGAGACCCAGTACTTC. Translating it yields CASSIRIAPAQETQYF.

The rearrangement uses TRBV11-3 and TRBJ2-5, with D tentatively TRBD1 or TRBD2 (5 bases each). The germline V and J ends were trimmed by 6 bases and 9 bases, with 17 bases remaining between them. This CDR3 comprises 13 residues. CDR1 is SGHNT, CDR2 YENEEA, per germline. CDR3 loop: CASSRGYTSAQYF. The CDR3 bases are TGTGCCAGCAGTCGGGGCTACACGTCGGCCCAGTACTTC.

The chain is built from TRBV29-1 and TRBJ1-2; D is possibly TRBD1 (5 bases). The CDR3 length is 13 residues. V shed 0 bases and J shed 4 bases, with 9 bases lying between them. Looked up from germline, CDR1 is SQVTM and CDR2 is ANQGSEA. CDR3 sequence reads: CSVEDSDSYGYTF. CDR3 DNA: TGCAGCGTTGAAGATTCTGACAGCTATGGCTACACCTTC.

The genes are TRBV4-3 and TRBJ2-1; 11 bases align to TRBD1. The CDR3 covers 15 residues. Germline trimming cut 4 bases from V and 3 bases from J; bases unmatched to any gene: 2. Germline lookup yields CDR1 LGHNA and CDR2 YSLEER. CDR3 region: CASSPGTGGYNEQFF. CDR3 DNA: TGCGCCAGCAGCCCCGGGACAGGGGGCTACAATGAGCAGTTCTTC.

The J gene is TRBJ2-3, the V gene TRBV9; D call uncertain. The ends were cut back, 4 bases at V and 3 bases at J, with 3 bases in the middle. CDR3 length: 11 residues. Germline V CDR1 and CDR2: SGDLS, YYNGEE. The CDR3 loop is CASSLTDTQYF. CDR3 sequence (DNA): TGTGCCAGCAGCCTAACAGATACGCAGTATTTT.

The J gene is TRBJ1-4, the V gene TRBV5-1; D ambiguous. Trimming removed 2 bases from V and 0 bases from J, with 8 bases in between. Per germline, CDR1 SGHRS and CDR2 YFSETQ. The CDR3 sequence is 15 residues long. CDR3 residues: CASSFWGATNEKLFF. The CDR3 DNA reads TGCGCCAGCAGCTTTTGGGGTGCAACTAATGAAAAACTGTTTTTT.

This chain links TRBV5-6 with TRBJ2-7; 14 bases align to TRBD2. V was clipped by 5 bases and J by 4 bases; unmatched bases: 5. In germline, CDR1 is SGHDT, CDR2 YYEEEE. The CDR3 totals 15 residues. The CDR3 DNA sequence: TGTGCCAGCAGTTCGGGACTAGCGGGAGAATACGAGCAGTACTTC. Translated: CASSSGLAGEYEQYF.

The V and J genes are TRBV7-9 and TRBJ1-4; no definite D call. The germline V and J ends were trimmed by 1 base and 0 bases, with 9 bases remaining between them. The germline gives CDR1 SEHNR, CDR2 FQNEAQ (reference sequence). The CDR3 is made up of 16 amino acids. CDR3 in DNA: TGTGCCAGCAGCTTAGTTATAGCTTCAACTAATGAAAAACTGTTTTTT. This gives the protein CASSLVIASTNEKLFF.

The DNA for the CDR3 is TGCGCCAGCAGCCAAGGCTTTGTGGGGTATCATCCTGGAAACACCATATATTTT. Translated, it gives CASSQGFVGYHPGNTIYF. The genes are TRBV4-3 and TRBJ1-3, with D hard to call. Germline CDR1 reads LGHNA; CDR2 reads YSLEER. V lost 1 base to trimming and J lost 2 bases, with 18 bases between them. The CDR3 totals 18 residues.